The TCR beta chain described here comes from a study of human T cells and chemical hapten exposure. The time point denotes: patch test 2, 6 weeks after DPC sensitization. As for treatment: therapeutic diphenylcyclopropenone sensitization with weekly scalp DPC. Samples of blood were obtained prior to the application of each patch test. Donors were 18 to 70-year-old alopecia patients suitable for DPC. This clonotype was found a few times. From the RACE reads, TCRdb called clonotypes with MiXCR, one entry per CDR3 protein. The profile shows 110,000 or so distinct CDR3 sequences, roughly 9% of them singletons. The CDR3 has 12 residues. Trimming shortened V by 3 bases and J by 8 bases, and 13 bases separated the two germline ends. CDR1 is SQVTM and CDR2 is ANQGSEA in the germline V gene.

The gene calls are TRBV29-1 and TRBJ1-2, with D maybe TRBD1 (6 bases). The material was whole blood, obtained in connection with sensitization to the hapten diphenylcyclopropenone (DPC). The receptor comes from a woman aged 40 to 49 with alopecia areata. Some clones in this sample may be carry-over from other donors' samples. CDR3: CSVDEGDGGYTF. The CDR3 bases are TGCAGCGTTGATGAGGGGGACGGCGGCTACACCTTC.